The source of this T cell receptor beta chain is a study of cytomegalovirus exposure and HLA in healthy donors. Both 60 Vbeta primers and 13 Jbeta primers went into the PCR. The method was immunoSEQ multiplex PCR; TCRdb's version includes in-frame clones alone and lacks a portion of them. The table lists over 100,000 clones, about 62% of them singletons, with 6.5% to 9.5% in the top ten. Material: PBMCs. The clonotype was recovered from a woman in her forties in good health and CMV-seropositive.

The CDR3 sequence: CASSIGQGYSYEQYF. The CDR3 DNA is TGTGCCAGTAGTATAGGCCAGGGGTATTCCTACGAGCAGTACTTC. The rearrangement joins TRBV19 to TRBJ2-7; TRBD1 is a possible D gene (6 bases). V was pared by 1 base and J by 1 base, with 11 bases between. Germline V gene sequence: CDR1 LNHDA, CDR2 SQIVND (reference sequence). This CDR3 contains 15 residues.